Listed here are 31 T cell receptor beta chains from one sample, sequenced in a study of T-cell memory formation after mild COVID-19. A single record per CDR3 protein comes from TCRdb applying MiXCR to the 5' RACE reads. The sample yields 250,000 to 400,000 distinct CDR3 sequences, more than 13% seen once. Material: PBMCs or a T cell subset sorted from them (not recorded which). Receptor source: a man between 18 and 35 years old who had mild COVID-19 (a few samples of this study predate the infection). Cell type and time point are not known.

This sequence joins TRBV7-2 and TRBJ1-5; the match to TRBD1 covers 10 bases. This CDR3 has 15 amino acids. The V segment lost 4 bases and the J segment 4 bases; nucleotides outside the gene matches: 4. Germline CDR1 reads SGHTA; CDR2 reads FQGNSA. The DNA for the CDR3 is TGTGCCAGCAGCTCGGTGGGACAGGGGAATCAGCCCCAGCATTTT. Translation: CASSSVGQGNQPQHF.

This clonotype was detected a few times. The chain employs TRBV28 and TRBJ1-2; 10 positions agree with TRBD1. The CDR3 length is 16 residues. Germline CDR1 MDHEN, CDR2 SYDVKM. The J segment lost 4 bases and the V segment lost 2 bases, leaving 7 bases of the junction unmatched. The CDR3: CASSLIYGQGVYGYTF. DNA for the CDR3: TGTGCCAGCAGTTTAATTTATGGACAGGGGGTCTATGGCTACACCTTC.

The chain recombines TRBV19 with TRBJ2-3; 7 bases are shared with TRBD1. The germline V gene has CDR1 LNHDA and CDR2 SQIVND (reference sequence). Trimming at V came to 7 bases and at J to 7 bases, leaving 8 bases not matched to a gene. CDR3 length equals 13 residues. DNA of the CDR3: TGTGCCAGTACCAGACAGGGCACGAATACGCAGTATTTT. It yields the protein CASTRQGTNTQYF. Filled out from reference TRBV19 and TRBJ2-3, the complete variable domain reads DGGITQSPKYLFRKEGQNVTLSCEQNLNHDAMYWYRQDPGQGLRLIYYSQIVNDFQKGDIAEGYSVSREKKESFPLTVTSAQKNPTAFYLCASTRQGTNTQYFGPGTRLTVL.

The J gene is TRBJ2-7, the V gene TRBV6-6; unclear D gene. Trimming stripped 2 bases from V and 5 bases from J, with 10 bases between. Germline CDR1 MNHNY, CDR2 SVGAGI (reference sequence). This CDR3 is 13 amino acids long. CDR3 nucleotides: TGTGCCAGCAGTTACCGGCGGTCGAACGAGCAGTACGTC. Residues: CASSYRRSNEQYV.

This clonotype appeared many times. This chain connects TRBV6-5 to TRBJ2-7, with D unclear. CDR1 is MNHEY, CDR2 SVGAGI, per germline. This CDR3 has 11 amino acids. The V gene lost 6 bases and the J gene lost 3 bases, with 6 bases spanning the gap. The CDR3 reads CASSTLYEQYF. The CDR3 nucleotides read TGTGCCAGCAGCACTCTCTACGAGCAGTACTTC.

This clonotype was seen many times. The CDR3 here is CSARDPAGGTDTQYF. The DNA for the CDR3 is TGCAGTGCTAGAGATCCAGCGGGGGGGACAGATACGCAGTATTTT. This chain connects TRBV20-1 to TRBJ2-3; 10 bases are a match to TRBD2. With V trimmed by 0 bases and J by 3 bases, 3 bases remained unmatched. The CDR3 covers 15 residues. The V gene's germline CDR1 is DFQATT and CDR2 SNEGSKA (reference sequence).

This clonotype was seen a few times. CDR3 DNA: TGTGCCAGCACCGGGGTCTCTGGGGCCAACGTCCTGACTTTC. Its translation: CASTGVSGANVLTF. This sequence joins TRBV2 and TRBJ2-6, with a tentative D call TRBD2 (5 bases). Germline assignment: CDR1 SNHLY and CDR2 FYNNEI. There are 14 residues in the CDR3. Trimming left V 7 bases short and J 0 bases short, with 7 bases between.

This clonotype was detected many times. The rearrangement uses TRBV25-1 and TRBJ2-5; D unresolved. Trimming left V 4 bases short and J 5 bases short, with 5 bases between. The CDR3 has 11 residues. CDR1 is MGHDK and CDR2 is SYGVNS in the germline V gene. Written as DNA, the CDR3 is TGTGCCAGCAGTGCTTGGGAGACCCAGTACTTC. It yields the protein CASSAWETQYF.

The chain joins TRBV5-1 to TRBJ2-6; D ambiguous. The CDR3 covers 15 residues. The V end lost 4 bases, the J end lost 1 base, and 9 bases lay between the germline ends. Germline CDR1 and CDR2: SGHRS and YFSETQ. In DNA form, the CDR3 reads TGCGCCAGCAGCACCACACTGTCTGGGGCCAACGTCCTGACTTTC. It specifies CASSTTLSGANVLTF.

The V call is TRBV12-3 or TRBV12-4, the J call TRBJ2-1, with TRBD2 as a possible D gene (6 bases). V was cut by 6 bases and J by 4 bases, with 13 bases left in between. The CDR3 spans 14 residues. The CDR3, as DNA: TGTGCCAGCAGCCTCGGGACTCAATACAATGAGCAGTTCTTC. Translated: CASSLGTQYNEQFF.

This clonotype was recorded at least ten times. The rearrangement links TRBV6-5 to TRBJ2-3, with D perhaps being TRBD1 or TRBD2 (5 bases each). The CDR3 covers 17 residues. V lost 6 bases and J 0 bases, leaving 19 bases between the germline ends. Looked up from germline, CDR1 is MNHEY and CDR2 is SVGAGI. The CDR3 DNA is TGTGCCAGCAGCTACGGCCAAACCGGGACCAGCACAGATACGCAGTATTTT. This gives the protein CASSYGQTGTSTDTQYF.

CDR3 residues: CASTWTNLWGYTF. The CDR3 DNA follows: TGTGCCAGCACGTGGACTAACCTCTGGGGCTACACCTTC. The chain combines TRBV2 with TRBJ1-2; no reliable D call. The V gene's germline CDR1 is SNHLY and CDR2 FYNNEI. The CDR3 runs 13 residues. The V and J ends lost 7 bases and 8 bases respectively, with 17 bases between them. Supplemented by reference TRBV2 and TRBJ1-2, the full variable domain reads EPEVTQTPSHQVTQMGQEVILRCVPISNHLYFYWYRQILGQKVEFLVSFYNNEISEKSEIFDDQFSVERPDGSNFTLKIRSTKLEDSAMYFCASTWTNLWGYTFGSGTRLTVV.

This clonotype was found a few times. This chain uses TRBV6-5 with TRBJ2-6; 8 nucleotides align to TRBD1. Germline CDR1 and CDR2: MNHEY and SVGAGI. The junction had 2 bases not matched to a gene; V was cut back by 5 bases and J by 2 bases. CDR3 length: 15 residues. CDR3: CASSTRGPGANVLTF. For the CDR3, the DNA is TGTGCCAGCAGTACCAGGGGGCCTGGGGCCAACGTCCTGACTTTC.

J is TRBJ2-7 and V is TRBV4-1; 9 bases agree with TRBD2. J was trimmed by 5 bases and V by 0 bases; bases with no gene match: 8. CDR3 length equals 16 residues. The germline CDR1 and CDR2 sequences are MGHRA and YSYEKL. The CDR3 here is CASSQDGASGVDEQYF. The CDR3 bases are TGCGCCAGCAGCCAAGATGGGGCTAGCGGGGTCGACGAGCAGTACTTC.

The rearrangement links TRBV19 to TRBJ2-4; weak D call: TRBD2 (6 bases). The ends were cut back, 0 bases at V and 1 base at J, with 16 bases in the middle. The CDR3 sequence is 18 residues long. The germline gives CDR1 LNHDA, CDR2 SQIVND (reference sequence). CDR3 region: CASSIEVGGIGAKNIQYF. CDR3 DNA sequence: TGTGCCAGTAGTATAGAGGTTGGGGGGATCGGGGCCAAAAACATTCAGTACTTC.

The J gene is TRBJ1-3, the V gene TRBV20-1; possible D gene TRBD1, 6 bases. Germline V gene data show CDR1 as DFQATT and CDR2 as SNEGSKA (reference sequence). Trimming took off 0 bases at V and 9 bases at J, with 9 bases between the two ends. This CDR3 contains 12 residues. The CDR3 loop is CSAREGGGTIYF. The CDR3 coding sequence is TGCAGTGCTAGAGAAGGGGGTGGCACCATATATTTT.

This clonotype was recorded once. This chain connects TRBV5-1 to TRBJ1-3; 8 nucleotides match TRBD1. V trimming: 1 base; J trimming: 4 bases; junction bases outside the gene matches: 7. CDR1 and CDR2 (germline): SGHRS, YFSETQ. The CDR3 is 16 residues long. The CDR3 DNA follows: TGCGCCAGCAGCTTGTGGCAGGGGGCGAGAGGAAACACCATATATTTT. Protein product: CASSLWQGARGNTIYF.

In its sample, this clonotype was seen many times. This chain connects TRBV5-1 to TRBJ2-1; TRBD1 might be the D (5 bases). The V end lost 3 bases, the J end lost 4 bases, and 8 bases lay between the germline ends. This CDR3 is built from 13 residues. Looked up from germline, CDR1 is SGHRS and CDR2 is YFSETQ. CDR3 loop: CASSSTVYNEQFF. DNA of the CDR3: TGCGCCAGCAGCTCGACAGTTTACAATGAGCAGTTCTTC.

The CDR3 region is CAWSVLFFEQFF. The CDR3 DNA is TGTGCCTGGAGTGTACTCTTTTTTGAGCAGTTCTTC. The chain carries TRBV30 and TRBJ2-1; D call uncertain. The V end lost 0 bases, the J end lost 9 bases, and 9 bases lay between the germline ends. This CDR3 region has 12 residues. Germline loops: CDR1 GTSNPN, CDR2 SVGIG (reference sequence).

V and J are TRBV19 and TRBJ2-2; D is undetermined. Germline V gene data show CDR1 as LNHDA and CDR2 as SQIVND (reference sequence). The CDR3 consists of 12 residues. V dropped 4 bases and J dropped 5 bases, with 5 bases sitting between them. In DNA form, the CDR3 reads TGTGCCAGTAGTACCATTACCGGGGAGCTGTTTTTT. Amino acids: CASSTITGELFF.

This sequence joins TRBV3-1 and TRBJ1-2; TRBD1 aligns across 11 bases. Germline-derived CDR1 and CDR2 are LGHDT and YNNKEL (reference sequence). The CDR3 loop spans 16 amino acids. V shed 2 bases, J shed 2 bases, and the junction held 4 bases outside the gene matches. The CDR3 protein is CASSQRTGGINYGYTF. CDR3 DNA: TGTGCCAGCAGCCAAAGGACAGGGGGCATCAACTATGGCTACACCTTC.

The chain recombines TRBV6-5 with TRBJ2-4; 7 nucleotides align to TRBD1. Germline lookup yields CDR1 MNHEY and CDR2 SVGAGI. The CDR3 has 14 amino acids. After removal of 0 bases from V and 13 bases from J, the junction contained 9 bases not matched to a gene. CDR3 nucleotides: TGTGCCAGCAGTTACTCTTGGACAGGCCGATTCCAGTACTTC. Amino acids: CASSYSWTGRFQYF.

The chain carries TRBV5-1 and TRBJ2-7, with no clear D. Germline CDR1 and CDR2: SGHRS and YFSETQ. The CDR3 runs to 13 residues. The V end was cut by 3 bases, the J end by 0 bases, with 7 bases between. This CDR3 is CASSYGASYEQYF. The CDR3 region has the DNA TGCGCCAGCAGCTATGGAGCCTCCTACGAGCAGTACTTC.

The chain employs TRBV6-5 and TRBJ1-2, with D possibly matching TRBD1 (5 bases). The CDR3 spans 14 residues. Germline CDR1 is MNHEY and CDR2 is SVGAGI. V lost 3 bases and J 2 bases, leaving 10 bases between the germline ends. The CDR3 region is CASSYDRTNYGYTF. CDR3 in DNA: TGTGCCAGCAGTTATGACAGAACGAACTATGGCTACACCTTC.

This clonotype appeared a few times. The chain is built from TRBV6-2 or TRBV6-3 and TRBJ1-5; 10 bases are shared with TRBD1. This CDR3 comprises 12 residues. The J segment lost 11 bases and the V segment lost 6 bases, leaving 4 bases of the junction unmatched. CDR1 is MNHEY and CDR2 is SVGEGT in the germline V gene. The CDR3 loop reads CASSRDRGSQHF. The CDR3, as DNA: TGTGCCAGCAGCCGGGACAGGGGTTCCCAGCATTTT.

This clonotype was seen at least ten times. V is TRBV24-1 and J is TRBJ2-5; D gene ambiguous. Looked up from germline, CDR1 is KGHDR and CDR2 is SFDVKD. V lost 1 base and J 5 bases, leaving 16 bases between the germline ends. The CDR3 extends over 16 amino acids. The CDR3 spells CATSDFPSPHRETQYF. The CDR3, as DNA: TGTGCCACCAGTGATTTCCCAAGCCCCCATCGGGAGACCCAGTACTTC.

V and J are TRBV20-1 and TRBJ2-2; unclear D gene. V gave up 5 bases and J gave up 3 bases, with 10 bases separating them. The CDR3 covers 13 residues. The germline gives CDR1 DFQATT, CDR2 SNEGSKA (reference sequence). CDR3 DNA sequence: TGCAGTGCTGCCAGACAAGACACCGGGGAGCTGTTTTTT. This sequence encodes CSAARQDTGELFF.

This clonotype showed up just a few times. The gene calls are TRBV5-1 and TRBJ2-2, with D perhaps matching TRBD1 or TRBD2 (5 bases each). The germline CDR1 and CDR2 sequences are SGHRS and YFSETQ. This CDR3 has 14 amino acids. V was clipped by 4 bases and J by 6 bases, with 13 bases between them. The CDR3 sequence: CASSRGRGAGELFF. The CDR3 DNA reads TGCGCCAGCAGCCGGGGACGTGGTGCCGGGGAGCTGTTTTTT.

This clonotype was counted a few times. The chain uses TRBV9 and TRBJ2-7; weak D call: TRBD1 (5 bases). The length of the CDR3 is 13 residues. The germline V gene encodes CDR1 SGDLS and CDR2 YYNGEE. V was trimmed by 0 bases and J by 9 bases, leaving 13 bases between them. The CDR3 sequence: CASSVDLGRRQYF. The CDR3 DNA reads TGTGCCAGCAGCGTAGATTTGGGGCGCAGGCAGTACTTC.

V usage is TRBV2 and J usage is TRBJ2-1; a possible D gene is TRBD2 (5 bases). The V end was cut by 2 bases, the J end by 10 bases, with 6 bases between. Germline V lookup: CDR1 SNHLY, CDR2 FYNNEI. The CDR3 extends over 11 amino acids. The CDR3 is CASSEREEQFF. In DNA form, the CDR3 reads TGTGCCAGCAGTGAACGGGAAGAGCAGTTCTTC. Looking up the rest from reference TRBV2 and TRBJ2-1 gives the full variable domain: EPEVTQTPSHQVTQMGQEVILRCVPISNHLYFYWYRQILGQKVEFLVSFYNNEISEKSEIFDDQFSVERPDGSNFTLKIRSTKLEDSAMYFCASSEREEQFFGPGTRLTVL.

This clonotype was counted only a few times. The rearrangement uses TRBV6-2 or TRBV6-3 and TRBJ2-7; 8 bases agree with TRBD2. This CDR3 has 14 residues. The J segment lost 4 bases and the V segment lost 8 bases, leaving 10 bases of the junction unmatched. From germline, CDR1 is MNHEY and CDR2 SVGEGT. The CDR3 bases are TGTGCCAGCCGGAGAGCGGGGGCGCCGTACGAGCAGTACTTC. This gives the protein CASRRAGAPYEQYF.